This T cell receptor beta chain was sequenced for a study of cytomegalovirus exposure and HLA in healthy donors. Findings of the study overall: Researchers reported in a later analysis that a missense DCLRE1C variant was tied to TCR beta V- and J-gene trimming.

In regard to this clone: Antigen specificity is unknown.

PCR amplification relied on 60 Vbeta primers (plus 13 Jbeta primers). Per the original methods: As a later analysis found, there were about 80 million unique TCR beta chains, of which about 10 million were shared. The repertoire was sequenced with immunoSEQ multiplex PCR; TCRdb's copy has only in-frame clones and lacks some. The V and J calls and clone size were taken over from that table, and D and trimming were inferred from the DNA. The table includes roughly 150,000 clones, approximately 80% detected once. V lost 3 bases to trimming and J lost 5 bases, with 13 bases between them. Germline assignment: CDR1 MNHEY and CDR2 SMNVEV (reference sequence). The CDR3 length is 14 residues.

Specimen: PBMCs. The genes are TRBV27 and TRBJ2-5, with D possibly TRBD2 on 5 matching bases. This TCR was recovered from a man aged 45-65 years in good health and CMV-seropositive. CDR3 sequence reads: CASSFTEEMETQYF. In nucleotides, the CDR3 is TGTGCCAGCAGTTTTACGGAGGAGATGGAGACCCAGTACTTC.